This TCR beta chain was profiled in a study of CD8+ T cells in alopecia areata (dated by TCRdb to between 2017 and 2018). In terms of the full investigation: Treated patients were enrolled in an open-label pilot trial of oral tofacitinib, 5 to 10 mg twice daily, for moderate-to-severe alopecia areata. Patients received tofacitinib for 6 to 18 months and were then followed off drug for 6 months to check for delayed response and recurrence. Disease severity in treated patients was measured with the SALT score, which quantifies the percentage of affected scalp surface area. To study T cell clonal expansion in alopecia areata, the researchers applied high-throughput TCRbeta sequencing to both the C3H/HeJ mouse model and human patients. Human TCRbeta sequencing covered scalp tissue and sorted CD4+ and CD8+ peripheral blood T cells from patchy and totalis/universalis alopecia areata patients and healthy controls. Biopsies were taken from tofacitinib-treated patients at baseline and at 4 and 24 weeks of treatment, and a later scalp biopsy was taken in several of the tofacitinib-treated patients. Scalp clonality was compared across normal scalp (n=4), patchy alopecia areata scalp (n=8), and alopecia totalis/universalis scalp (n=8). RNA came from the PAXgene miRNA kit for fixed scalp, the miRNeasy kit for PBMCs, and the RNeasy kit for mouse skin. TCRbeta CDR3 regions were amplified by immunoSEQ multiplex PCR with 35 Vbeta forward and 13 Jbeta reverse primers. Broad study findings and their caveats: Many expanded lesional clones persisted in scalp and blood during tofacitinib treatment, which may partly explain relapse after stopping treatment. Compared with normal scalp, lesional scalp, particularly in alopecia totalis/universalis, had higher clonality and more expanded CD8+ clones, which suggests antigenic drive. Tofacitinib significantly decreased scalp clonality and the number of expanded CD8+ clones among the top 100 scalp clones. Scalp TCR repertoire analysis is complicated because resident alphabeta T cells in normal human skin are also sequenced, whereas mouse skin is dominated by gammadelta T cells. Because the treated cohort was small and included a single nonresponder, larger studies are needed to assess links between baseline CD8+ expansion and response. Shared TCR sequences between patients were less evident than in mice, which may be partly attributable to HLA diversity in the patient population.

From cysteine to phenylalanine, the CDR3 is 12 amino acids long. Just the 36-base CDR3 DNA is kept, in frame starting at base 1. Based on the germline V gene, the CDR1 and CDR2 sequences are SGHDT and YYEEEE. Relative to germline, V is 1 base shorter and J is 4 bases shorter, with 3 bases between their ends. The time point label for this specimen denotes: less than five weeks on oral tofacitinib. What this sample's treatment or condition label stands for: oral pan-JAK inhibitor, 5-10 mg twice daily. Peripheral blood and lesional scalp punch biopsies were obtained from patients with alopecia areata. PBMCs were separated by density centrifugation and stained for CD3, CD4 and CD8, after which CD4+ and CD8+ T cells were sorted on a FACSAria. The library was made by the immunoSEQ multiplex PCR assay. RNA was extracted from all samples and reverse transcribed into cDNA as template for TCR sequencing. First-strand cDNA was synthesized with SuperScript III using a 2:1 mix of oligo-dT and random hexamers. A synthetic immune receptor repertoire was used to measure amplification bias, and any remaining bias was corrected computationally. The paper's data handling went like this. Raw reads were preprocessed for error removal, and CDR3 was defined according to IMGT conventions as running from the conserved cysteine to phenylalanine. Clonality was computed as 1 minus the Shannon entropy, with the entropy normalized by log2 of the number of productive unique TCRs. Whether scalp clones were CD4 or CD8 was inferred by matching scalp TCRbeta sequences against CD4 and CD8 repertoires sorted from blood. TCRdb took this table from immuneACCESS and kept in-frame rearrangements with V and J called. Such tables lack part of the clones; where checked against another copy, unresolved V genes explain under half of the gap, and the rest is unexplained. V and J calls and clone size follow that table, whereas D and trimming were derived from the DNA. Present in this sample are 120,000 or so clones, 60% to 65% of which were seen just once. Under 7.5% of the sample belongs to the ten largest clones.

Worth noting for this clone: Its target antigen remains unknown. The input lacks base qualities; no much larger clone sits a single base away.

The origin of this receptor is a human donor with alopecia areata. Here the sequenced sample was CD4+ T cells sorted from blood, taken at week 4, from a patient treated with tofacitinib. The chain employs TRBV5-6 and TRBJ2-1; the D gene assignment is ambiguous. This receptor carries the CDR3 CASSLRYNEQFF. The nucleotide sequence is given as TGTGCCAGCAGCTTGAGATACAATGAGCAGTTCTTC.